The T cell receptor (beta chain) under discussion was sequenced for a study of blood T cell repertoires in COVID-19. This clone was recorded only once. Deletions cut 6 bases from V and 4 bases from J, with 9 bases between. Germline CDR1 and CDR2: DFQATT and SNEGSKA (reference sequence). The CDR3 is 11 residues long. TCRdb's copy holds only in-frame clones and misses some; the assay was immunoSEQ multiplex PCR. The sample has approximately 200,000 clones; 75% to 90% are singletons. The chain is built from TRBV20-1 and TRBJ1-2; D unresolved. The sequence was collected from a man aged 65 to 85 with active or convalescent COVID-19. The specimen sequenced was peripheral blood. CDR3 sequence reads: CSAKSGYGYTF. CDR3 DNA sequence: TGCAGTGCGAAATCAGGCTATGGCTACACCTTC.